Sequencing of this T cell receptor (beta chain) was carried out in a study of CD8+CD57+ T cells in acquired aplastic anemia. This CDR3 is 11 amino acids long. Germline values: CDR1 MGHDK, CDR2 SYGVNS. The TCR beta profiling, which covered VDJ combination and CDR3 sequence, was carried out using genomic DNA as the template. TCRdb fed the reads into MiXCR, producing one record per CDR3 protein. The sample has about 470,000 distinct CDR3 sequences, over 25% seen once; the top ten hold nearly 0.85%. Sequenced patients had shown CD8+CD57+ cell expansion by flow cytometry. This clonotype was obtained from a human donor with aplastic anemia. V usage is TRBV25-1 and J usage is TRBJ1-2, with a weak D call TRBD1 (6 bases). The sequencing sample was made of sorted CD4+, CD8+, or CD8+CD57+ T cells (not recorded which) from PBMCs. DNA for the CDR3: TGTGCTAGAGAGGGGGACGGTGGCTACACCTTC. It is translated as CAREGDGGYTF.